This TCR beta chain was obtained from a study of shared clonotypes between healthy human individuals (dated by TCRdb to the early 2020s). For the study in its entirety: A couple of women and a few men aged 18 to 49 years were included in the cohort. For each donor, three plates each were used for CD4 naive and CD4 memory, two plates were used for CD8 naive, and one plate was used for CD8 memory. Blood TCR repertoires of a handful of healthy adults were deeply sequenced to estimate repertoire size and the extent of clonotype sharing between individuals. Different laboratories and diverse techniques were used to prepare libraries and sequence TCR repertoires, to increase sequencing depth and limit assay-specific biases. Leukapheresis yielded between about 0.8 and 9.5 billion PBMCs per donor.

As to this clone: Which antigen it targets is not known. Base qualities are not at hand, and no much larger clone is one base apart.

Trimming costs V 1 base and J 1 base, and their ends lie 14 bases apart. Inclusive of the bounding cysteine and phenylalanine, the CDR3 is 18 residues long. Just the 54-base CDR3 DNA is kept, in frame starting at base 1. The germline V gene (reference sequence) yields SEHNR for CDR1 and FQNEAQ for CDR2. Using the deep immunoSEQ assay, TCR CDR3 regions were amplified from genomic DNA by multiplex PCR. Extracted genomic DNA from each cell subset was spread evenly across all wells of several immunoSEQ 96-well plates, with each plate serving as a replicate. For sorted subsets, each replicate PCR was loaded with about 0.2 ug genomic DNA, equivalent to some 27,000 T cell genomes. The purified libraries were quantified using a Qubit 3.0 fluorometer, sized with a Bioanalyzer 2100, and then quantified again using the KAPA Library Quantification kit. Every immunoSEQ 96-well plate was sequenced on a dedicated single-read 150-cycle Illumina NextSeq 550 flow cell. As for the authors' bioinformatics: Because the immunoSEQ output held only junctional sequences and lacked quality scores, the filtering could not match the filtering applied to full-length reads. To assign V/J genes and CDR3, sequences were annotated against IMGT germline references using PyIR, a Python wrapper for IgBLAST v1.9. Reads with weak V/J assignments (E-value above 1e-6), missing CDR3, stop codons, out-of-frame junctions, or ambiguous translated residues were removed. V3J clonotypes were defined by identical inferred V gene, J gene, and CDR3 amino acid sequence. Percentage overlap between repertoires was computed as shared unique clonotypes divided by the size of the smaller repertoire. Richness of each repertoire was evaluated using RTK rarefaction, the Chao1 estimator, and Recon v2.1 estimates of unobserved clonotypes. For all TCRbeta clonotypes obtained by the gDNA method from a handful of donors, generation probabilities were computed with OLGA. TCRdb stores this immuneACCESS table with in-frame sequences only. Part of the clones is absent; in the studies checked, under half of the shortfall reflects unresolved V genes, and no reason is known for the rest. For V, J and clone size, that table is used; D and trimming come from the DNA. The sample data list millions of clones, and 95% of these were observed just once. 0.13% of the sample belongs to the ten largest clones.

Healthy HIV-negative adults with no recently reported acute infections or vaccinations were included as donors. Every donor was a Caucasian adult residing in Nashville, Tennessee, USA. CD4+ T cells were enriched through magnetic negative selection, after which naive cells were positively selected on CD45RA and the remaining negative fraction served as the memory subset. Blood was obtained by leukapheresis, after which PBMCs were separated by Ficoll-Histopaque density gradient centrifugation and cryopreserved in liquid nitrogen vapor phase. Analytical flow cytometry was used to check the purity and quantity of each magnetically sorted T cell population. Genomic DNA was isolated from every sorted fraction and measured by UV absorbance on a Nanodrop 2000c. Overall results and qualifications from the work: Pairwise subsampling indicated that sequencing depth was expected to affect the degree of clonotype sharing among donors. Estimated clonotype richness was generally larger for naive than for memory subsets. Compared with non-shared clonotypes, clonotypes shared by all four sorted-subset donors had higher generation probabilities. Because the study included a small number of donors, the genetic and exposure-history diversity represented was limited. Even with the large sequencing depth, rarefaction of the sorted-subset datasets indicated that sequencing was incomplete. Around 5% of naive CD4, roughly 3.5% of naive CD8, roughly 2.5% of memory CD4, and about 0.4% of memory CD8 clonotypes were shared across four donors. Sampling was restricted to blood, and TCR repertoires in tissue are likely to differ from TCR repertoires in blood.

Sequenced material: naive CD4+ T cells sorted from blood. The cell subset or site tag for this specimen amounts to: CD45RA+ positively selected. The chain was built from TRBV7-9 and TRBJ1-6, with the D gene not clear enough to name. The TCR was taken from a man aged 18-30 years in good health. The CDR3 in this case is CASSLVLYHGSYNSPLHF. The bases read TGTGCCAGCAGCTTAGTTCTTTACCACGGGTCCTATAATTCACCCCTCCACTTT. The variable domain in full, with residues beyond the CDR3 obtained from the reference TRBV7-9 and TRBJ1-6 genes, is DTGVSQNPRHKITKRGQNVTFRCDPISEHNRLYWYRQTLGQGPEFLTYFQNEAQLEKSRLLSDRFSAERPKGSFSTLEIQRTEQGDSAMYLCASSLVLYHGSYNSPLHFGNGTRLTVT.